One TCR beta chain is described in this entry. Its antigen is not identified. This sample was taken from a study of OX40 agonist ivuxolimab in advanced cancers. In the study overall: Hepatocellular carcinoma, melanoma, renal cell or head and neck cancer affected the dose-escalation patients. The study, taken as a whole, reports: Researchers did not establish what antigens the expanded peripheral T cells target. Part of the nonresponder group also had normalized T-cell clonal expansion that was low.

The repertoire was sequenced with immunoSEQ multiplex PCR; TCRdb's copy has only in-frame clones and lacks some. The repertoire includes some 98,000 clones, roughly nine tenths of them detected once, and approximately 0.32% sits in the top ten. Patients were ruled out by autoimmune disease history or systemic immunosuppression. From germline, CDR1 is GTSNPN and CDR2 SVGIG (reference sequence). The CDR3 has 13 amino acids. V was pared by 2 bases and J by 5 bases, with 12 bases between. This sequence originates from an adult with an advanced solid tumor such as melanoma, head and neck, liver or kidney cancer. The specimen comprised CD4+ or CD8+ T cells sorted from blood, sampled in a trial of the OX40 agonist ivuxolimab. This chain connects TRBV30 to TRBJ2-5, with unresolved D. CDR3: CAWSMGGVETQYF. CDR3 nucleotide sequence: TGTGCCTGGAGTATGGGTGGGGTGGAGACCCAGTACTTC. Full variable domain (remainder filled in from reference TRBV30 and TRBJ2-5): SQTIHQWPATLVQPVGSPLSLECTVEGTSNPNLYWYRQAAGRGLQLLFYSVGIGQISSEVPQNLSASRPQDRQFILSSKKLLLSDSGFYLCAWSMGGVETQYFGPGTRLLVL.